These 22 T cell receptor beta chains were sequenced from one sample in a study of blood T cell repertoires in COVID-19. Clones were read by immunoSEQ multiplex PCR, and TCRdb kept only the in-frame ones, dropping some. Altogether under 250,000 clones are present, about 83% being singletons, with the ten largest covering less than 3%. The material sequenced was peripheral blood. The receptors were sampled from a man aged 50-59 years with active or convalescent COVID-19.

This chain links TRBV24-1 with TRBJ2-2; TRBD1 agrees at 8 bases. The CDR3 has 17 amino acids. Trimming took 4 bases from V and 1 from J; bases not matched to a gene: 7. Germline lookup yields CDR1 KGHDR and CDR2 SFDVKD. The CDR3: CATSEQGASLNTGELFF. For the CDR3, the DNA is TGTGCCACCAGTGAGCAGGGGGCGAGTTTGAACACCGGGGAGCTGTTTTTT.

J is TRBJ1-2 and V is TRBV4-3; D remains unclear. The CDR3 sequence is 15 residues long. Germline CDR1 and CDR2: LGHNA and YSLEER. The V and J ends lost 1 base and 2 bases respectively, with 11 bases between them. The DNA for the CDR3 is TGCGCCAGCAGCCAAGCGGCAGGATCCAACTATGGCTACACCTTC. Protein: CASSQAAGSNYGYTF.

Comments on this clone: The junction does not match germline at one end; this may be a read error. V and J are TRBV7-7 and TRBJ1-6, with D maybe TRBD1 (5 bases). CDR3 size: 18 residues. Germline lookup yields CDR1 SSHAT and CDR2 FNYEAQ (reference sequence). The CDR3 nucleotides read TGTGCTAGCAGCTTCCCGGGGCGGGGACCTCCTCCGGATTCACCCCTCCACTTT. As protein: CASSFPGRGPPPDSPLHF.

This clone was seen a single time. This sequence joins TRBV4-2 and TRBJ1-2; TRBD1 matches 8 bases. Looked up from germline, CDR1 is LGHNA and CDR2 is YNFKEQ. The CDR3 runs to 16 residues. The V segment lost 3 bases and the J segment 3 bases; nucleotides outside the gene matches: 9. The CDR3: CASSQDDQGADYGYTF. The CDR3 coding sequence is TGTGCCAGCAGCCAGGACGACCAGGGGGCCGACTATGGCTACACCTTC.

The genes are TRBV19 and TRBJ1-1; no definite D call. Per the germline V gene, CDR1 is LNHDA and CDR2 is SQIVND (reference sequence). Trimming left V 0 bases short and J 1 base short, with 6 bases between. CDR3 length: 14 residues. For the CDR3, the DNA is TGTGCCAGTAGTATAGACAGGCGGAACACTGAAGCTTTCTTT. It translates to CASSIDRRNTEAFF.

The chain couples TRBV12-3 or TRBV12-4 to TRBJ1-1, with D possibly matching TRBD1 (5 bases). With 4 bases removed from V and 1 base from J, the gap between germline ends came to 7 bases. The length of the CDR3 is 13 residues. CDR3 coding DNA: TGTGCCAGCAGTTCTGGACAGAACACTGAAGCTTTCTTT. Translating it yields CASSSGQNTEAFF.

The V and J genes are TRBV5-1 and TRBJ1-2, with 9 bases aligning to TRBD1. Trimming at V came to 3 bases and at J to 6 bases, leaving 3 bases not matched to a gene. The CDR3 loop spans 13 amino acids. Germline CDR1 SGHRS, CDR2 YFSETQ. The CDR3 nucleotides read TGCGCCAGCAGCTCATGGACAGGGGATGGCTACACCTTC. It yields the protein CASSSWTGDGYTF.

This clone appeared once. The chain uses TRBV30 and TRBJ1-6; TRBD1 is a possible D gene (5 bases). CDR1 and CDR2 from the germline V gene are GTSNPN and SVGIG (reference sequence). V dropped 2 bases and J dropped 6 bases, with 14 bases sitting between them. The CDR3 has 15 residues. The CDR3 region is CAWSLSGQVNSPLHF. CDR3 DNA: TGTGCCTGGAGTTTATCTGGACAAGTTAATTCACCCCTCCACTTT. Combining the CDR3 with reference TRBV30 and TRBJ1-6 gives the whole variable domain SQTIHQWPATLVQPVGSPLSLECTVEGTSNPNLYWYRQAAGRGLQLLFYSVGIGQISSEVPQNLSASRPQDRQFILSSKKLLLSDSGFYLCAWSLSGQVNSPLHFGNGTRLTVT.

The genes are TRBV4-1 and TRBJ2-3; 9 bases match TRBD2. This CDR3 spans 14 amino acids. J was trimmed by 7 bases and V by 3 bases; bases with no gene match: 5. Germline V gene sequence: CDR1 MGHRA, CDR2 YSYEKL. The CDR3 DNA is TGCGCCAGCAGCCATAGCGGGAGCCTTAATACGCAGTATTTT. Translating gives CASSHSGSLNTQYF.

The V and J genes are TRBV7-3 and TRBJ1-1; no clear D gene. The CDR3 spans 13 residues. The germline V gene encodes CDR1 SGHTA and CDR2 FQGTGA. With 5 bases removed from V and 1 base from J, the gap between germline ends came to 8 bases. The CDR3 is CASSDGRNTEAFF. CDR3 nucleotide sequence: TGTGCCAGCAGCGACGGGAGGAACACTGAAGCTTTCTTT.

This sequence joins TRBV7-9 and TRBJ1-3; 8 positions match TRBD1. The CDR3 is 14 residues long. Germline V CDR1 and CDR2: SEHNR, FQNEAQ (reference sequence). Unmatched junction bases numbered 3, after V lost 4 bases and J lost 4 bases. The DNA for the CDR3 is TGTGCCAGCAGCTCGGACAGGGAGGGAAACACCATATATTTT. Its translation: CASSSDREGNTIYF.

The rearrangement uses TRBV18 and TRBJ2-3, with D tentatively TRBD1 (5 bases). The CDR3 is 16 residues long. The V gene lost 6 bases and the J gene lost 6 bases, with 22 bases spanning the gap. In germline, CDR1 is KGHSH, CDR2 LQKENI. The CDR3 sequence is CASSPPTDPRADTQYF. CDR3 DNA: TGTGCCAGCTCCCCGCCGACAGACCCACGGGCGGATACGCAGTATTTT.

CDR3 nucleotide sequence: TGTGCCAGCAGTTTGAGGAGAGCCACCTACGAGCAGTACTTC. This encodes CASSLRRATYEQYF. This chain connects TRBV28 to TRBJ2-7; no reliable D call. Germline loops: CDR1 MDHEN, CDR2 SYDVKM. The CDR3 loop spans 14 amino acids. Trimming removed 3 bases from V and 2 bases from J, with 11 bases in between.

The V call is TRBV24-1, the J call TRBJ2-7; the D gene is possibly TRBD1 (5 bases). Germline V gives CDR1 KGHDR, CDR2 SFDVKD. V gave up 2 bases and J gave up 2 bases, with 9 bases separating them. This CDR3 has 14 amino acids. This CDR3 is CATSDSTGPYEQYF. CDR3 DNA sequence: TGTGCCACCAGTGATTCAACAGGACCCTACGAGCAGTACTTC.

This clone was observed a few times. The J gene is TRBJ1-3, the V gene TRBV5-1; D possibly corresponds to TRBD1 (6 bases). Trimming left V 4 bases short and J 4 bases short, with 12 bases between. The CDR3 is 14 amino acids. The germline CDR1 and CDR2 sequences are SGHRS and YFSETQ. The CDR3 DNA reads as TGCGCCAGCAGCCAGGGGAACAGGGGAAACACCATATATTTT. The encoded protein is CASSQGNRGNTIYF.

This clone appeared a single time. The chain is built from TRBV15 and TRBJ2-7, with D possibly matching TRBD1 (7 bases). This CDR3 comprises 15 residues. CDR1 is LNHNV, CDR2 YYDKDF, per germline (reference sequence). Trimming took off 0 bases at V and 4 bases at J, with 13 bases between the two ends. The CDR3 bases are TGTGCCACCAGCAGAGAAAAGGGGGCGGGGTACGAGCAGTACTTC. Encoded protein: CATSREKGAGYEQYF.

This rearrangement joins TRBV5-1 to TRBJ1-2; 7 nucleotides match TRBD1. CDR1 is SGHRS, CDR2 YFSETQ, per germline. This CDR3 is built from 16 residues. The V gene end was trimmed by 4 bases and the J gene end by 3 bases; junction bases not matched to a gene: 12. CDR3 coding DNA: TGCGCCAGCAGCCCGGGATTTACAGGGGTGGACTATGGCTACACCTTC. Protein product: CASSPGFTGVDYGYTF. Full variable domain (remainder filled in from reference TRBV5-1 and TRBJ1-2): KAGVTQTPRYLIKTRGQQVTLSCSPISGHRSVSWYQQTPGQGLQFLFEYFSETQRNKGNFPGRFSGRQFSNSRSEMNVSTLELGDSALYLCASSPGFTGVDYGYTFGSGTRLTVV.

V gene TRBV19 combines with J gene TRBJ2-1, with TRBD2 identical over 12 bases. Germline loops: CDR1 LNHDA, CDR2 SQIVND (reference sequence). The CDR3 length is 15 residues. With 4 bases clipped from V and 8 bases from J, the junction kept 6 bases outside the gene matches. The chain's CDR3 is CASSTSGGAFDEQFF. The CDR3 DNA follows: TGTGCCAGTAGTACTAGCGGGGGGGCGTTCGATGAGCAGTTCTTC.

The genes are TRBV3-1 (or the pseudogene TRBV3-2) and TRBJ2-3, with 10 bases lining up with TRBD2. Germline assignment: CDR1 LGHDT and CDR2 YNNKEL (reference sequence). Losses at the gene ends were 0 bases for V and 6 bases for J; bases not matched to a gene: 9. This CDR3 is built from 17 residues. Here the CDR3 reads CASSQDRLAGDSDTQYF. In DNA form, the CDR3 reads TGTGCCAGCAGCCAAGATAGGCTAGCGGGAGATTCGGATACGCAGTATTTT.

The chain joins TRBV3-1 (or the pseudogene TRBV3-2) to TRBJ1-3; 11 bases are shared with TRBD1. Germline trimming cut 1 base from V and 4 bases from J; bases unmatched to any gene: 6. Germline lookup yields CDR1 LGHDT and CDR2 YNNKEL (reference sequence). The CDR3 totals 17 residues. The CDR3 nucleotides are TGTGCCAGCAGCCAAGTGGGGACAGGGGGAGGAGGAAACACCATATATTTT. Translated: CASSQVGTGGGGNTIYF.

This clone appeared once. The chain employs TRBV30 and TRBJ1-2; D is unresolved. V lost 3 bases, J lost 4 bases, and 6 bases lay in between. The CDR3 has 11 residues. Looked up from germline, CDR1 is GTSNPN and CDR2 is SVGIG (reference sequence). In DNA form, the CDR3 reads TGTGCCTGGAGCGAGAGCTATGGCTACACCTTC. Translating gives CAWSESYGYTF.

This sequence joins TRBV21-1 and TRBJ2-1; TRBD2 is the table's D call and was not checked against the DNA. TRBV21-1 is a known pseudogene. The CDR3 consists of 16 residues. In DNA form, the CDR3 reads TGTGCCAGCAGCAAAGAAGGGGGGGCCGTCGACAATGAGCAGTTCTTC. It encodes CASSKEGGAVDNEQFF.